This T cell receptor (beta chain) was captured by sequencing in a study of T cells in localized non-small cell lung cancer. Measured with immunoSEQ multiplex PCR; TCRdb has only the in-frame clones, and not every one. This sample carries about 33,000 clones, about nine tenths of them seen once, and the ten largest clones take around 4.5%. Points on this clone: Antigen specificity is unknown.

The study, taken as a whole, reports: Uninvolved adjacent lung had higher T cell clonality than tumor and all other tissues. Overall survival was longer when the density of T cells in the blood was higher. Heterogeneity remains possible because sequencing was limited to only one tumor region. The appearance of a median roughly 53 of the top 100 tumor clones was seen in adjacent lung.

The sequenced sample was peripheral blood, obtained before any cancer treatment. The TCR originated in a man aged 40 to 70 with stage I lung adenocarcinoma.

The CDR3 loop reads CASSLAGPRTGKTQYF. As DNA, the CDR3 is TGTGCCAGCAGCTTGGCCGGTCCACGCACGGGGAAGACCCAGTACTTC. This chain connects TRBV5-4 to TRBJ2-5; a weak D match, TRBD2 (5 bases). CDR1 SGHNT and CDR2 YYREEE come from the germline V gene (reference sequence). The CDR3 runs 16 residues. The V gene lost 0 bases and the J gene lost 6 bases, with 18 bases spanning the gap.